The clone carrying this TCR beta chain was detected ten times or more. Its antigen is as yet unknown. The sample originates from a study of metastatic and nonmetastatic thyroid tumors. Study details: The study looked at repertoires side by side in blood and in tumor or nodule tissue from malignant and benign thyroid patients. The study, taken as a whole, reports: Malignant thyroid tumors reportedly exceeded benign nodules significantly in TCR beta diversity, with the difference appearing in blood and tumor.

In the original processing: Across clinicopathological groups, CDR3 differences served as the basis for building a distant-metastasis classifier for papillary thyroid cancer. TCRdb used MiXCR to call clones anew from the PCR reads. TCRdb, not the authors, supplied the V and J calls. The sample includes over 10,000 clones, 25% to 35% seen only once; the top ten take 10% to 15%. Germline CDR1 is MGHRA and CDR2 is YSYEKL. CDR3 length: 17 residues. With V trimmed by 0 bases and J by 4 bases, 9 bases remained unmatched. Each patient went into thyroid surgery without having received any treatment. The chain links TRBV4-1 to TRBJ1-2; 9 bases are a match to TRBD1. The sequenced sample consisted of tumor tissue. This clonotype was sampled from a female donor with papillary thyroid cancer or a benign thyroid nodule (not recorded which). Some clones in this sample may be carry-over from other donors' samples. The CDR3 loop is CASSQDSTGTGFYGYTF. The DNA for the CDR3 is TGCGCCAGCAGCCAAGACTCCACCGGGACAGGGTTCTATGGCTACACCTTC.